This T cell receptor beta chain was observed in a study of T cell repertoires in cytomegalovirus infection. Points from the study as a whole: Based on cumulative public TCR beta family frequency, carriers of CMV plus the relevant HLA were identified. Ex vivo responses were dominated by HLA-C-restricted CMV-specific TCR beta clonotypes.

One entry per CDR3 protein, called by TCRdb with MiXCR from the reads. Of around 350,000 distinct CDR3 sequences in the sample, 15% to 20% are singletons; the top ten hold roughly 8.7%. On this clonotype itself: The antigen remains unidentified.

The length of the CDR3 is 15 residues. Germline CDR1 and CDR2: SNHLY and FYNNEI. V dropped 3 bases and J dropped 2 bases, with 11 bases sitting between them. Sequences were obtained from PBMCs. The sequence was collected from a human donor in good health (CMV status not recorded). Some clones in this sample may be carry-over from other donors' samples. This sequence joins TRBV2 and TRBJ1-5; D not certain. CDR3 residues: CASSDVGAGNQPQHF. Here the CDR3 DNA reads TGTGCCAGCAGTGATGTGGGCGCGGGCAATCAGCCCCAGCATTTT.